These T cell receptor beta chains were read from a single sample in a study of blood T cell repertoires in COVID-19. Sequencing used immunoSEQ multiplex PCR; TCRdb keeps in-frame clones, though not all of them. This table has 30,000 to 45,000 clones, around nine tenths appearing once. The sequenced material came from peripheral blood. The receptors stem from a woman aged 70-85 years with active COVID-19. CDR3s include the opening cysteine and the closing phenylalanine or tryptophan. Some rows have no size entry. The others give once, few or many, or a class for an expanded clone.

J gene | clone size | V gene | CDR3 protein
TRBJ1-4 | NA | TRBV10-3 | CAITGDNEKLFF
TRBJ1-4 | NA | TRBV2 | CASSEGTGVEKLFF
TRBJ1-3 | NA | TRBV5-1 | CASSPDGSSGNTIYF
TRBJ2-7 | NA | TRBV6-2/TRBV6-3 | CASSYSSTGREQYF
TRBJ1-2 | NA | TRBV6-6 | CASSSTGGVGGYTF
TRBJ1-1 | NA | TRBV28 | CASSLWGYAGTTEAFF
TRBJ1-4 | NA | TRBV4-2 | CASSQDPSGTGKEKLFF
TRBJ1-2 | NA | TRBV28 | CASSLALFSGGWNGYTF
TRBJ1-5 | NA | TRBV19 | CASSTYWGGNQPQHF
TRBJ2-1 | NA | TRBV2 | CASKEENNEQFF
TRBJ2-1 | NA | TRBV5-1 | CASSTTGTSSYNEQFF
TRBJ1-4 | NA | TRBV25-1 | CASLENEKLFF
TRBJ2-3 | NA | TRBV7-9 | CASSPVSAENTDTQYF
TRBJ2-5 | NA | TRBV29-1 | CSVEGQGVGLPSGTQYF
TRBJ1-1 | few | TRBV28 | CASSDWVWPSMNTEAFF
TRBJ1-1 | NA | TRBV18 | CASSPIPGRDTEAFF
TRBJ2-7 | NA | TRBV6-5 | CATQGSPPFYEQYF
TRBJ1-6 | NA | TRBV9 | CASSVGEGGSSPLHF
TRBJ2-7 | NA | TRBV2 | CATNMGGGHTPYEQYF
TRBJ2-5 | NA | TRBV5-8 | CASGLATTQYF
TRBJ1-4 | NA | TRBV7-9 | CASSPPTEGRNEKLFF
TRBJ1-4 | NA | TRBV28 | CASSTYNEKLFF
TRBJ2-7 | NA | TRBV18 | CASSPPGTGVEQYF
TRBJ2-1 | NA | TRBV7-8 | CASSLRLGSSYNEQFF
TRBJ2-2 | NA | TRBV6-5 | CASSLGDSGGTGELFF
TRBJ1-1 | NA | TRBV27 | CASSLRGPTGKAFF
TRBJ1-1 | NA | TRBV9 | CASSAQADTEAFF
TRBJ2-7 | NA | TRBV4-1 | CASSQAVATSEQYF
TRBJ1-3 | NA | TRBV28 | CASSPSVTPVGNTIYF
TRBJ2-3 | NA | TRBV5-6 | CASSSPAGMTDTQYF
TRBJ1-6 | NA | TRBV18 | CASSIQAPNSPLHF
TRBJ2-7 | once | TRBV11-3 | CASSEGGEQYF